This T cell receptor beta chain is drawn from a study of blood T cells in healthy people across ages. The CDR3 covers 15 residues. Germline CDR1 and CDR2: KGHDR and SFDVKD. V lost 5 bases, J lost 1 base, and 13 bases lay in between. Study results and limitations: Diversity estimates drawn from one million T cells were deemed underestimates.

Together with a sample-barcoded 5' primer, a J-beta primer mix was included in a second PCR lasting about 7 to 11 cycles. MiXCR, applied by TCRdb to the 5' RACE reads, yields one record per CDR3 protein. In the table there are 650,000 to 1,000,000 distinct CDR3 sequences, less than 60% of which are singletons. Comment on this clonotype: Its target is unknown.

The source of this sequence is a man older than 75 in good health. Sequenced sample: blood. J is TRBJ2-5 and V is TRBV24-1; perhaps TRBD2 as D (6 bases). CDR3 amino acids: CATSVSSEIQETQYF. Here the CDR3 DNA reads TGTGCCACCAGTGTGTCTAGCGAGATCCAAGAGACCCAGTACTTC.